Included here is one TCR beta chain sequence, with context. Its antigen is undetermined. 60 Vbeta and 13 Jbeta primers were used in PCR. Generated by immunoSEQ multiplex PCR, the TCRdb table keeps only in-frame clones and is missing some. The sample table sets out approximately 70,000 clones. This sample is drawn from a study of cytomegalovirus exposure and HLA in healthy donors. The study's findings and limits: Roughly uniform depth of sequencing across donors was assumed in presence/absence analyses.

From germline, CDR1 is MNHEY and CDR2 SVGAGI. This CDR3 spans 16 amino acids. The trim removed 2 bases at V and 10 bases at J, leaving 9 bases unmatched. The sequencing input was PBMCs. This clonotype was obtained from a female donor in good health and CMV-seropositive. The chain uses TRBV6-5 and TRBJ1-4, with 11 bases that match TRBD1. The CDR3 loop is CASSYPHPGQGGKLFF. The CDR3 DNA reads TGTGCCAGCAGTTACCCACACCCGGGACAGGGGGGAAAACTGTTTTTT.